Below, 29 T cell receptor beta chains from the same sample are listed, as sequenced in a study of shared clonotypes between healthy human individuals (dated by TCRdb to about 2020). Library method: the immunoSEQ multiplex PCR assay. TCRdb mirrors the immuneACCESS table, restricted to in-frame sequences. Some clones are absent from its copies; in checked studies, under half trace to an unresolved V gene, and the reason for the others is unknown. The sample table records a few million clones; about 92% of these occur just once. The top ten hold about 0.39% of the sample. What was sequenced was naive CD4+ T cells from PBMCs. The cell subset or site label of this sample denotes: CD45RA+ positively selected. These receptors were obtained from a man aged 18 to 30 in good health. Some clones in this sample may be carry-over from other donors' samples.

The chain joins TRBV28 to TRBJ2-1; D is perhaps TRBD2 (6 bases). This CDR3 comprises 14 residues. Trimming removed 6 bases at V and 7 bases at J, with 16 bases between. CDR1 and CDR2 (germline): MDHEN, SYDVKM. CDR3 in amino acids: CASSMPPGDNEQFF. In DNA form, the CDR3 reads TGTGCCAGCAGCATGCCCCCGGGGGATAATGAGCAGTTCTTC.

This chain connects TRBV7-3 to TRBJ1-1; no clear D. Germline-derived CDR1 and CDR2 are SGHTA and FQGTGA. The CDR3 contains 13 residues. V was clipped by 5 bases and J by 5 bases, with 12 bases between them. The CDR3 protein is CASSALGGTEAFF. DNA of the CDR3: TGTGCCAGCAGCGCTCTAGGAGGTACTGAAGCTTTCTTT.

Points on this clone: This likely stems from a read error, as it lies one base from a far larger clone. V and J are TRBV7-2 and TRBJ1-2; unclear D gene. Germline CDR1 reads SGHTA; CDR2 reads FQGNSA. The CDR3 is 13 amino acids. Trimming shortened V by 1 base and J by 0 bases, and 3 bases separated the two germline ends. The CDR3 is CASSLDTNYGYTF. In nucleotides, the CDR3 is TGTGCCAGCAGCTTAGACACTAACTATGGCTACACCTTC.

The chain links TRBV2 to TRBJ2-2, with 8 positions matching TRBD2. The J segment lost 6 bases and the V segment lost 4 bases, leaving 10 bases of the junction unmatched. Per the germline V gene, CDR1 is SNHLY and CDR2 is FYNNEI. The CDR3 runs to 16 residues. The CDR3 region is CASSVRPSGSSGELFF. As DNA, the CDR3 is TGTGCCAGCAGTGTAAGGCCCAGCGGGAGCTCCGGGGAGCTGTTTTTT.

The rearrangement joins TRBV19 to TRBJ1-1, with D possibly matching TRBD1 (5 bases). CDR1 is LNHDA and CDR2 is SQIVND in the germline V gene (reference sequence). The V gene lost 1 base and the J gene lost 7 bases, with 7 bases spanning the gap. The CDR3 consists of 12 residues. CDR3 loop: CASSIAGSEAFF. The CDR3 bases are TGTGCCAGTAGTATAGCAGGGAGTGAAGCTTTCTTT.

This clone was seen just once. The chain employs TRBV27 and TRBJ2-7; the D call may be TRBD1 or TRBD2 (5 bases each). The CDR3 covers 15 residues. Germline V lookup: CDR1 MNHEY, CDR2 SMNVEV (reference sequence). V lost 7 bases and J lost 3, with 19 bases in between. The CDR3 DNA follows: TGTGCCAGCAAACTTTCGATAGGGACCAGCTACGAGCAGTACTTC. This gives the protein CASKLSIGTSYEQYF.

This chain uses TRBV27 with TRBJ1-5; TRBD1 matches 7 bases. CDR1 MNHEY and CDR2 SMNVEV come from the germline V gene (reference sequence). The trim removed 6 bases at V and 2 bases at J, leaving 7 bases unmatched. There are 15 residues in the CDR3. The CDR3 region has the DNA TGTGCCAGCAGACAGACAGGGAAGGGCAATCAGCCCCAGCATTTT. Amino acids: CASRQTGKGNQPQHF.

The chain has TRBV5-4 and TRBJ2-1, with D perhaps TRBD1 or TRBD2 (5 bases each). CDR1 is SGHNT and CDR2 is YYREEE in the germline V gene (reference sequence). V lost 0 bases to trimming and J lost 1 base, with 8 bases between them. The CDR3 runs to 15 residues. CDR3 protein: CASSLVGGSYNEQFF. In DNA, the CDR3 is TGTGCCAGCAGCTTGGTTGGGGGTTCCTACAATGAGCAGTTCTTC. Using reference TRBV5-4 and TRBJ2-1 for the parts outside the CDR3, the full variable domain is ETGVTQSPTHLIKTRGQQVTLRCSSQSGHNTVSWYQQALGQGPQFIFQYYREEENGRGNFPPRFSGLQFPNYSSELNVNALELDDSALYLCASSLVGGSYNEQFFGPGTRLTVL.

Of note for this clone: This CDR3 is also generated by other DNA sequences in the sample. The V call is TRBV6-5, the J call TRBJ1-3, with D possibly matching TRBD1 (6 bases). V was trimmed by 2 bases and J by 2 bases, leaving 10 bases between them. Germline V CDR1 and CDR2: MNHEY, SVGAGI. The CDR3 is 15 residues long. The DNA of the CDR3 is TGTGCCAGCAGTTACGGTCGGACAGCTGGAAACACCATATATTTT. Protein product: CASSYGRTAGNTIYF.

The chain carries TRBV4-1 and TRBJ2-6; 9 nucleotides agree with TRBD1. Germline CDR1 is MGHRA and CDR2 is YSYEKL. The junction had 3 bases not matched to a gene; V was cut back by 3 bases and J by 0 bases. This CDR3 spans 17 amino acids. The CDR3 nucleotides are TGCGCCAGCAGCCACGGACAGGGGAACTCTGGGGCCAACGTCCTGACTTTC. Protein: CASSHGQGNSGANVLTF.

J is TRBJ1-2 and V is TRBV25-1; D might be TRBD1 (5 bases). This CDR3 is built from 13 residues. Germline V lookup: CDR1 MGHDK, CDR2 SYGVNS. The V end lost 2 bases, the J end lost 3 bases, and 7 bases lay between the germline ends. CDR3 amino acids: CASSEAGYYGYTF. Here the CDR3 DNA reads TGTGCCAGCAGTGAAGCAGGGTACTATGGCTACACCTTC.

This chain uses TRBV11-3 with TRBJ1-1; 8 nucleotides align to TRBD1. CDR3 size: 14 residues. Germline lookup yields CDR1 SGHNT and CDR2 YENEEA. The J segment lost 3 bases and the V segment lost 8 bases, leaving 8 bases of the junction unmatched. CDR3 nucleotides: TGTGCCAGCTCAGGACAGGGTGGAGACACTGAAGCTTTCTTT. It specifies CASSGQGGDTEAFF.

This clone was observed a few times. The chain employs TRBV9 and TRBJ1-2; D is ambiguous. Germline values: CDR1 SGDLS, CDR2 YYNGEE. Trimming cost V 4 bases and J 8 bases, with 12 bases left between them. This CDR3 contains 12 residues. The CDR3 DNA sequence: TGTGCCAGCAGCCAGCTAGGGCTGGGCTACACCTTC. Translating gives CASSQLGLGYTF.

The rearrangement links TRBV4-2 to TRBJ2-5; TRBD2 matches at 14 bases. The J call may be wrong; the DNA end is better matched by TRBJ2-7. CDR1 is LGHNA and CDR2 is YNFKEQ in the germline V gene. The CDR3 consists of 15 residues. The DNA of the CDR3 is TGTGCCAGCAGCTCGGGACTAGCGGGAGCCTACGAGCAGTACTTC. Translation: CASSSGLAGAYEQYF.

The genes are TRBV6-1 and TRBJ1-1; D ambiguous. The germline V and J ends were trimmed by 0 bases and 1 base, with 9 bases remaining between them. CDR1 MNHNS and CDR2 SASEGT come from the germline V gene. The CDR3 contains 15 residues. For the CDR3, the DNA is TGTGCCAGCAGTGAAGCGCTGGGGTGGAACACTGAAGCTTTCTTT. This codes for CASSEALGWNTEAFF.

V usage is TRBV5-4 and J usage is TRBJ2-2; 8 nucleotides agree with TRBD2. With V trimmed by 1 base and J by 5 bases, 4 bases remained unmatched. The CDR3 is 15 amino acids. The germline V gene has CDR1 SGHNT and CDR2 YYREEE (reference sequence). CDR3 nucleotide sequence: TGTGCCAGCAGCTTGCAAAGCGGGAGAACCGGGGAGCTGTTTTTT. It codes for CASSLQSGRTGELFF.

The V and J genes are TRBV7-3 and TRBJ2-3; TRBD1 or TRBD2 may be the D gene (5 bases each). V was clipped by 5 bases and J by 0 bases, with 12 bases between them. This CDR3 is built from 15 residues. Germline V lookup: CDR1 SGHTA, CDR2 FQGTGA. The CDR3 region has the DNA TGTGCCAGCAGCCGTCGAGGGGCTAGCACAGATACGCAGTATTTT. Protein sequence: CASSRRGASTDTQYF.

This chain uses TRBV6-1 with TRBJ1-2, with D maybe TRBD1 (5 bases). Germline V CDR1 and CDR2: MNHNS, SASEGT. The V end lost 2 bases, the J end lost 7 bases, and 11 bases lay between the germline ends. The CDR3 covers 13 residues. CDR3 residues: CASSERGVGGYTF. The CDR3 DNA reads as TGTGCCAGCAGTGAAAGAGGGGTTGGTGGCTACACCTTC.

The chain uses TRBV29-1 and TRBJ2-3, with D maybe TRBD1 (7 bases). Germline V gene data show CDR1 as SQVTM and CDR2 as ANQGSEA. Trimming removed 7 bases at V and 0 bases at J, with 20 bases between. The CDR3 extends over 16 amino acids. For the CDR3, the DNA is TGCAGCGCCGAACGGGGGTGGGGACAGAGCACAGATACGCAGTATTTT. This sequence encodes CSAERGWGQSTDTQYF.

This clone occurred once. The chain employs TRBV6-1 and TRBJ1-2; 7 nucleotides agree with TRBD1. This CDR3 region has 14 residues. Germline values: CDR1 MNHNS, CDR2 SASEGT. The V gene end was trimmed by 5 bases and the J gene end by 6 bases; junction bases not matched to a gene: 9. DNA for the CDR3: TGTGCCAGCAGTACGACAGGGCGGAGGGATGGCTACACCTTC. This encodes CASSTTGRRDGYTF.

The V gene is TRBV6-5, the J gene TRBJ1-2, with TRBD1 as a possible D gene (5 bases). In germline, CDR1 is MNHEY, CDR2 SVGAGI. V lost 7 bases and J 4 bases, leaving 13 bases between the germline ends. The CDR3 consists of 13 residues. The CDR3: CASTQGTGYGYTF. In nucleotides, the CDR3 is TGTGCCAGCACCCAGGGAACGGGCTATGGCTACACCTTC.

The V and J genes are TRBV11-2 and TRBJ1-3; D is uncertain. The ends were cut back, 5 bases at V and 4 bases at J, with 6 bases in the middle. The CDR3 is made up of 12 amino acids. Germline values: CDR1 SGHAT, CDR2 FQNNGV. Here the CDR3 DNA reads TGTGCCAGCAGCAGGCAGGGAAACACCATATATTTT. Translating gives CASSRQGNTIYF.

The rearrangement links TRBV28 to TRBJ1-5; D uncertain. Germline lookup yields CDR1 MDHEN and CDR2 SYDVKM. The CDR3 loop spans 13 amino acids. Trimming shortened V by 7 bases and J by 3 bases, and 10 bases separated the two germline ends. The CDR3 DNA sequence: TGTGCCAGCACCTCCCAACTCAATCAGCCCCAGCATTTT. Encoded protein: CASTSQLNQPQHF.

The chain is built from TRBV30 and TRBJ2-1; D is ambiguous. This CDR3 comprises 12 residues. V gave up 4 bases and J gave up 9 bases, with 13 bases separating them. The germline gives CDR1 GTSNPN, CDR2 SVGIG (reference sequence). CDR3 in amino acids: CAWTSYRPEQFF. CDR3 nucleotides: TGTGCCTGGACCTCTTACCGGCCTGAGCAGTTCTTC.

The chain uses TRBV29-1 and TRBJ2-6; D is perhaps TRBD1 or TRBD2 (5 bases each). V was pared by 1 base and J by 0 bases, with 7 bases between. The CDR3 has 15 residues. Per germline, CDR1 SQVTM and CDR2 ANQGSEA. DNA for the CDR3: TGCAGCGTTGAAGGGGGGAGCTCTGGGGCCAACGTCCTGACTTTC. It translates to CSVEGGSSGANVLTF.

The V gene is TRBV18, the J gene TRBJ1-1; TRBD1 matches at 7 bases. The CDR3 covers 17 residues. Trimming cost V 4 bases and J 0 bases; bases outside gene matches: 11. CDR1 and CDR2 (germline): KGHSH, LQKENI. The CDR3 sequence: CASSRLTGQALNTEAFF. The CDR3 region has the DNA TGTGCCAGCTCACGACTCACAGGACAGGCCCTGAACACTGAAGCTTTCTTT.

On this clone itself: An end of the junction differs from the germline gene, which may be a read error. The gene calls are TRBV28 and TRBJ1-5; D remains ambiguous. Germline CDR1 reads MDHEN; CDR2 reads SYDVKM. The CDR3 spans 12 residues. CDR3 loop: CASRGMRQVVDF. The CDR3 DNA reads TGTGCCAGCCGTGGGATGAGGCAGGTTGTGGATTTT.

The J gene is TRBJ2-1, the V gene TRBV7-2; D is unclear. V shed 5 bases and J shed 4 bases, with 9 bases lying between them. The CDR3 has 13 residues. CDR1 and CDR2 from the germline V gene are SGHTA and FQGNSA. The CDR3 loop reads CASSPNQYNEQFF. Written as DNA, the CDR3 is TGTGCCAGCAGCCCGAACCAGTACAATGAGCAGTTCTTC.

This chain uses TRBV11-3 with TRBJ2-1; no reliable D call. The germline V gene has CDR1 SGHNT and CDR2 YENEEA. V dropped 1 base and J dropped 10 bases, with 8 bases sitting between them. The CDR3 totals 12 residues. The CDR3 spells CASSLGTSEQFF. The CDR3 DNA is TGTGCCAGCAGCTTAGGTACGTCAGAGCAGTTCTTC. Using reference TRBV11-3 and TRBJ2-1 for the parts outside the CDR3, the full variable domain is EAGVVQSPRYKIIEKKQPVAFWCNPISGHNTLYWYLQNLGQGPELLIRYENEEAVDDSQLPKDRFSAERLKGVDSTLKIQPAELGDSAVYLCASSLGTSEQFFGPGTRLTVL.